One sample yielded the 8 T cell receptor beta chains listed below, sequenced in a study of identical twins. Each CDR3 protein gets one entry after TCRdb re-called the 5' RACE reads with MiXCR. This repertoire shows 350,000 or so distinct CDR3 sequences, 7% to 9.5% found once; its top ten account for 8.5% to 10%. The sequencing sample was made of naive T cells sorted from blood. The origin of the receptors is a woman in her forties or fifties in good health.

This clonotype was counted between two and nine times. This chain uses TRBV5-1 with TRBJ2-4; D might be TRBD1 or TRBD2, each matching 5 bases. The CDR3 is 16 residues long. V was pared by 4 bases and J by 0 bases, with 14 bases between. Germline V gene data show CDR1 as SGHRS and CDR2 as YFSETQ. The CDR3 reads CASSRSWDVAKNIQYF. DNA for the CDR3: TGCGCCAGCAGCCGTTCATGGGACGTAGCCAAAAACATTCAGTACTTC.

The rearrangement joins TRBV5-1 to TRBJ2-3, with 10 positions matching TRBD1. This CDR3 is built from 14 residues. CDR1 SGHRS and CDR2 YFSETQ come from the germline V gene. The J segment lost 5 bases and the V segment lost 4 bases, leaving 4 bases of the junction unmatched. The CDR3 DNA reads TGCGCCAGCAGCAGACAGGGGGCTTTAGATACGCAGTATTTT. As protein: CASSRQGALDTQYF.

This clonotype turned up a few times. The rearrangement joins TRBV5-1 to TRBJ1-2, with D uncertain. The germline V and J ends were trimmed by 3 bases and 5 bases, with 17 bases remaining between them. The CDR3 loop spans 15 amino acids. Germline CDR1 reads SGHRS; CDR2 reads YFSETQ. The chain's CDR3 is CASSSNWGSSYGYTF. DNA of the CDR3: TGCGCCAGCAGCTCAAATTGGGGATCTTCGTATGGCTACACCTTC.

This clonotype was seen ten or more times. V gene TRBV4-1 combines with J gene TRBJ2-1, with D tentatively TRBD2 (5 bases). This CDR3 contains 16 residues. Looked up from germline, CDR1 is MGHRA and CDR2 is YSYEKL. V was trimmed by 4 bases and J by 0 bases, leaving 13 bases between them. In nucleotides, the CDR3 is TGCGCCAGCAGCCCGCCTGACTACCACTCCTACAATGAGCAGTTCTTC. Amino acid sequence: CASSPPDYHSYNEQFF.

This clonotype appeared a few times. The V call is TRBV20-1, the J call TRBJ1-1, with D perhaps TRBD1 (6 bases). The CDR3 contains 12 residues. The germline gives CDR1 DFQATT, CDR2 SNEGSKA (reference sequence). Trimming left V 6 bases short and J 1 base short, with 9 bases between. CDR3 nucleotide sequence: TGCAGTGCGCAGGGACAGAACACTGAAGCTTTCTTT. Protein product: CSAQGQNTEAFF.

This clonotype was detected ten times or more. The rearrangement joins TRBV5-1 to TRBJ2-1; D gene unclear. Germline CDR1 is SGHRS and CDR2 is YFSETQ. With 1 base removed from V and 10 bases from J, the gap between germline ends came to 15 bases. The CDR3 covers 14 residues. The CDR3 loop is CASSLWPEVREQFF. The DNA of the CDR3 is TGCGCCAGCAGCTTGTGGCCCGAAGTACGGGAGCAGTTCTTC.

This clonotype was recorded a few times. The rearrangement uses TRBV29-1 and TRBJ1-2; D call uncertain. Trimming shortened V by 6 bases and J by 5 bases, and 13 bases separated the two germline ends. CDR3 length: 12 residues. Germline values: CDR1 SQVTM, CDR2 ANQGSEA. The chain's CDR3 is CSVEMGMYGYTF. DNA for the CDR3: TGCAGCGTGGAAATGGGGATGTATGGCTACACCTTC.

This clonotype appeared a few times. The V gene is TRBV20-1, the J gene TRBJ2-7; TRBD1 agrees at 10 bases. V lost 6 bases and J lost 6; bases outside the gene matches: 8. The germline CDR1 and CDR2 sequences are DFQATT and SNEGSKA (reference sequence). The CDR3 extends over 13 amino acids. CDR3 nucleotide sequence: TGCAGTGCCAACCGGGACAGGGGCCGCGAGCAGTACTTC. Translated, it gives CSANRDRGREQYF.